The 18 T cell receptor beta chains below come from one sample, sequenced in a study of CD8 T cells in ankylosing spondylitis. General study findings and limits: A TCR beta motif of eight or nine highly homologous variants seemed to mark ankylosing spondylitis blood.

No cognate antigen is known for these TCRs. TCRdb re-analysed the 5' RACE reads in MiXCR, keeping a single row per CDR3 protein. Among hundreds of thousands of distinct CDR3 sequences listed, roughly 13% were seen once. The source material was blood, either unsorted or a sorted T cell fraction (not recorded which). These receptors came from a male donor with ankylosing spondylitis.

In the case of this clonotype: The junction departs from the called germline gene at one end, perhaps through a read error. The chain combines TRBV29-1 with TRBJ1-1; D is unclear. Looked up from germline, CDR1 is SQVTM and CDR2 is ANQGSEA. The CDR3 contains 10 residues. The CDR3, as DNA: TGCAGCGTTGAAGATCTTCAGTCTCACTTT. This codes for CSVEDLQSHF.

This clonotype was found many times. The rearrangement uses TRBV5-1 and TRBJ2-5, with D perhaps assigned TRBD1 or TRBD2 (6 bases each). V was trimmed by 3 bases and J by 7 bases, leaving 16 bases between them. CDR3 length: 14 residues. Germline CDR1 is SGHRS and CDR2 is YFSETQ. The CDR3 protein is CASSSGGGGWTQYF. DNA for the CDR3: TGCGCCAGCAGCTCAGGAGGGGGAGGATGGACCCAGTACTTC.

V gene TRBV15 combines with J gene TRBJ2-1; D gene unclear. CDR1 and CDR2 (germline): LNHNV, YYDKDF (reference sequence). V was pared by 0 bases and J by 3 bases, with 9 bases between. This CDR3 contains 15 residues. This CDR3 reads CATSRDAGNYNEQFF. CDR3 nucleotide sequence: TGTGCCACCAGCAGAGATGCAGGAAACTACAATGAGCAGTTCTTC.

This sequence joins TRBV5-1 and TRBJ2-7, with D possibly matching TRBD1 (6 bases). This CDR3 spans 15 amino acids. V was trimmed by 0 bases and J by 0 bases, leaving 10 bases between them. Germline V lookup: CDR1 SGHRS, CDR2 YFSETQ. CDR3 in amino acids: CASSLGQDSSYEQYV. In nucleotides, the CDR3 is TGCGCCAGCAGCTTGGGACAGGACAGCTCCTACGAGCAGTACGTC.

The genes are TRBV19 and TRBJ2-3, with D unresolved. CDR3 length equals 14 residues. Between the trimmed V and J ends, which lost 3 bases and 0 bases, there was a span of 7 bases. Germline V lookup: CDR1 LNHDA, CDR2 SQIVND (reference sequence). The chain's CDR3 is CASSISASTDTQYF. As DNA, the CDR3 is TGTGCCAGTAGTATCTCCGCTAGCACAGATACGCAGTATTTT.

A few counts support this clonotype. The CDR3 loop is CASSRPSQGSTEAFF. The CDR3, as DNA: TGTGCCAGTAGTAGGCCGTCACAGGGGTCCACTGAAGCTTTCTTT. J is TRBJ1-1 and V is TRBV19; 7 nucleotides match TRBD1. CDR1 is LNHDA, CDR2 SQIVND, per germline (reference sequence). This CDR3 contains 15 residues. Trimming cost V 4 bases and J 4 bases; bases outside gene matches: 9.

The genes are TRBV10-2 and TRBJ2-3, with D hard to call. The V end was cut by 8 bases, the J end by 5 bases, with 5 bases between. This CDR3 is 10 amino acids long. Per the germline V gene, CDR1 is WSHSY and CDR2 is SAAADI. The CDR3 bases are TGCGCCAGCGCACAAGATACGCAGTATTTT. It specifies CASAQDTQYF.

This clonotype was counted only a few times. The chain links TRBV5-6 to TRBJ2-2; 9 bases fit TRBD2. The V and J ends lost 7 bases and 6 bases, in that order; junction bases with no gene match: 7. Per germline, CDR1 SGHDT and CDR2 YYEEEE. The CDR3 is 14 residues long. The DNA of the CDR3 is TGTGCCAGCTGGGGGACTAGCCACGCCGGGGAGCTGTTTTTT. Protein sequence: CASWGTSHAGELFF.

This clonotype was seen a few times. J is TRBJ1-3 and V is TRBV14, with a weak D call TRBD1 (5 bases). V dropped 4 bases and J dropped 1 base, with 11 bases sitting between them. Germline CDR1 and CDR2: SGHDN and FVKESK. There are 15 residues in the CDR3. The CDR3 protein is CASSPQGGSGNTIYF. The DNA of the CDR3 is TGTGCCAGCAGCCCTCAGGGAGGGTCTGGAAACACCATATATTTT.

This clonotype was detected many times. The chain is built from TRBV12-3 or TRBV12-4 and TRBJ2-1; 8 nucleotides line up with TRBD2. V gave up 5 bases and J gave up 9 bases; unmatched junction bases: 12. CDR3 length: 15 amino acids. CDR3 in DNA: TGTGCCAGCAGTCCCGCGGGGGGCCCTCAGGGTGAGCAGTTCTTC. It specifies CASSPAGGPQGEQFF.

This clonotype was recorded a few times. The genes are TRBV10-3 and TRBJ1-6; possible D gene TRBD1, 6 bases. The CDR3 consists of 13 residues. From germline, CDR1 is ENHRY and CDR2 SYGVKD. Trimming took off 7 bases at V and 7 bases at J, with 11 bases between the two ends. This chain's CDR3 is CAINTGSNSPLHF. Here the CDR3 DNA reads TGTGCCATCAACACAGGGTCAAATTCACCCCTCCACTTT.

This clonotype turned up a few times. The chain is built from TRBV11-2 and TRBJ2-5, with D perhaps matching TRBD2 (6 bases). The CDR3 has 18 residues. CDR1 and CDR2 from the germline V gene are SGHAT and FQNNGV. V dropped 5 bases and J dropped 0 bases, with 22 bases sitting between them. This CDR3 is CASSRRGGHFSNQETQYF. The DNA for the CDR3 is TGTGCCAGCAGCCGGAGGGGTGGACACTTCAGCAACCAAGAGACCCAGTACTTC.

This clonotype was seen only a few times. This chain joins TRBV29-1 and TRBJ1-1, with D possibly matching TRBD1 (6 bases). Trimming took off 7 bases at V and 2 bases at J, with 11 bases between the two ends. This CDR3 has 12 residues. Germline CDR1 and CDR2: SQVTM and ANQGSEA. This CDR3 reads CSGSRGNTEAFF. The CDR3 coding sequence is TGCAGCGGCAGCAGGGGAAACACTGAAGCTTTCTTT.

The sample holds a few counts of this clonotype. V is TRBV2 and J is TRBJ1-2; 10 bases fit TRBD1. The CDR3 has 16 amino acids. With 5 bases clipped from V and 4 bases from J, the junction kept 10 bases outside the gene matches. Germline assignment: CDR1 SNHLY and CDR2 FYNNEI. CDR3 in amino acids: CASSPTEGQGIYGYTF. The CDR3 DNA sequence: TGTGCCAGCAGTCCGACCGAGGGACAGGGGATCTATGGCTACACCTTC.

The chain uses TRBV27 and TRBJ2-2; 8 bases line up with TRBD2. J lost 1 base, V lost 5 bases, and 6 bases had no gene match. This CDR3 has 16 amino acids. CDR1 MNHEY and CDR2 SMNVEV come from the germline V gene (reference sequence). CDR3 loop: CASSRFTSGNTGELFF. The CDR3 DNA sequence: TGTGCCAGCAGTCGTTTTACTAGCGGGAACACCGGGGAGCTGTTTTTT.

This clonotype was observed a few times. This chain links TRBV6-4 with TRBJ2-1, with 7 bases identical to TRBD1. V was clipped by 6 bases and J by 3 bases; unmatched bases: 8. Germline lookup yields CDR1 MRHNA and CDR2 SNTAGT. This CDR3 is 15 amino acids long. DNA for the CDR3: TGTGCCAGCAGCCTATCCGGGACAGACTACAATGAGCAGTTCTTC. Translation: CASSLSGTDYNEQFF.

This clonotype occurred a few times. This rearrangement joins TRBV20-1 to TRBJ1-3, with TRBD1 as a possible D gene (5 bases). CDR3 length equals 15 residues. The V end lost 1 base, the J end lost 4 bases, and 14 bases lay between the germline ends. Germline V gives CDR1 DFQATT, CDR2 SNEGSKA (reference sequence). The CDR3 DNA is TGCAGTGCTAGAGCCGCAGGGAGATCCGGAAACACCATATATTTT. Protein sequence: CSARAAGRSGNTIYF.

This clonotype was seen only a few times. CDR3: CSVAKASGGDEQFF. For the CDR3, the DNA is TGCAGCGTTGCCAAGGCTAGCGGGGGCGATGAGCAGTTCTTC. The gene calls are TRBV29-1 and TRBJ2-1; the match to TRBD2 covers 10 bases. V shed 4 bases and J 8 bases; nucleotides not matched to a gene: 8. Per germline, CDR1 SQVTM and CDR2 ANQGSEA. The CDR3 totals 14 residues.